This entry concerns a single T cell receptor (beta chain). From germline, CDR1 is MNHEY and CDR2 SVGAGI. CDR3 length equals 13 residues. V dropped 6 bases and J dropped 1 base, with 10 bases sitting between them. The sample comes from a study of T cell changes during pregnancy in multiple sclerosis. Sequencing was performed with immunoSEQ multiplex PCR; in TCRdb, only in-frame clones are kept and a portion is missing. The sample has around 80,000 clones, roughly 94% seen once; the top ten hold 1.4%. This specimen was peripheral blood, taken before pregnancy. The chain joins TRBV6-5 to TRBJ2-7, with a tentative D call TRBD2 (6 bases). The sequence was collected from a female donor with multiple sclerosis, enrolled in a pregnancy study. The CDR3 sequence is CASSGTHSYEQYF. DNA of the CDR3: TGTGCCAGCAGCGGGACTCATTCCTACGAGCAGTACTTC.